The 4 T cell receptor beta chains reported below all come from one sample, sequenced in a study of blood T cell repertoires in COVID-19. The repertoire was sequenced with immunoSEQ multiplex PCR; TCRdb's copy has only in-frame clones and lacks some. This sample has 95,000 to 150,000 clones, with 85% found just once. The source material was peripheral blood. These receptors all stem from a woman aged 80 or older with acute or convalescent COVID-19.

The chain is built from TRBV6-5 and TRBJ1-5, with 8 bases fitting TRBD1. Per the germline V gene, CDR1 is MNHEY and CDR2 is SVGAGI. V shed 6 bases, J shed 6 bases, and the junction held 7 bases outside the gene matches. There are 14 residues in the CDR3. The CDR3 DNA is TGTGCCAGCAGGTCAGGGGGCCTCGCTCAGCCCCAGCATTTT. It is translated as CASRSGGLAQPQHF.

CDR3 coding DNA: TGTGCCAGCAGATCCTCGGACAGGATGAACGCTTTCTTT. This translates into CASRSSDRMNAFF. The chain joins TRBV28 to TRBJ1-1, with TRBD1 matching over 7 bases. CDR1 is MDHEN and CDR2 is SYDVKM in the germline V gene. J gave up 11 bases and V 6 bases, and 12 bases lay outside the gene matches. The CDR3 totals 13 residues.

The chain is built from TRBV11-2 and TRBJ2-3; D remains ambiguous. The CDR3 extends over 12 amino acids. Trimming left V 0 bases short and J 7 bases short, with 5 bases between. In germline, CDR1 is SGHAT, CDR2 FQNNGV. The DNA for the CDR3 is TGTGCCAGCAGCTTAGATCTTTATACGCAGTATTTT. Translation: CASSLDLYTQYF.

This chain connects TRBV6-6 to TRBJ1-1, with D unresolved. From germline, CDR1 is MNHNY and CDR2 SVGAGI (reference sequence). The CDR3 is 10 amino acids. The V end lost 8 bases, the J end lost 8 bases, and 9 bases lay between the germline ends. The CDR3 region has the DNA TGTGCCAGCGAAAGAGCGGAAGCTTTCTTT. Translation: CASERAEAFF.